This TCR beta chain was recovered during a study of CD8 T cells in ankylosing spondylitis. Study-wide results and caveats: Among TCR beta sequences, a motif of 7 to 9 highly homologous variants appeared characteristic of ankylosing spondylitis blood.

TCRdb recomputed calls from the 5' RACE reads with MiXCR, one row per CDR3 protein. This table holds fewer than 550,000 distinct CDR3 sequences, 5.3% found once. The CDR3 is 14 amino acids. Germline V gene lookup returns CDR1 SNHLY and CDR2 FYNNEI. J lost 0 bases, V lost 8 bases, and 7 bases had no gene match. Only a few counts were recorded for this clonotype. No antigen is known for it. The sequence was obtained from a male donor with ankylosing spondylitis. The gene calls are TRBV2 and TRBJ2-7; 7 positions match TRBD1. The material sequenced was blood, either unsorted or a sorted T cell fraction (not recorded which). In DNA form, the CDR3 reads TGTGCCAGCCTTGGGACAGAGAACTCCTACGAGCAGTACTTC. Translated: CASLGTENSYEQYF.